Shown below are 6 T cell receptor beta chains from a single sample sequenced in a study of T cell responses to AZD1222 COVID-19 vaccine (dated by TCRdb to the early 2020s). According to the study, the label for this sample's time point signals: baseline before first vaccination. Library preparation used the immunoSEQ multiplex PCR assay. Entries here come from immuneACCESS through TCRdb and include only in-frame sequences with V and J called. Some clones fail to appear in such tables; in the studies checked, an unresolved V gene covers under half of the shortfall, and the cause of the remainder is unknown. The sample data list 90,000 to 100,000 clones, and around 89% of these were observed just once. The biggest ten clones account for 6% to 8% of the sample. This specimen consisted of peripheral blood, obtained on day 0 of AZD1222 vaccination. These receptors originate from an adult in good health.

The rearrangement links TRBV9 to TRBJ2-3; 9 bases match TRBD2. V gave up 0 bases and J gave up 2 bases; unmatched junction bases: 4. The CDR3 is 16 amino acids. Germline CDR1 and CDR2: SGDLS and YYNGEE. Here the CDR3 DNA reads TGTGCCAGCAGCGTAGTATCGGGACTAGCCACAGATACGCAGTATTTT. Its protein product is CASSVVSGLATDTQYF.

Here the CDR3 reads CASSFRAADTQYF. The DNA for the CDR3 is TGTGCCAGTAGTTTCCGGGCTGCAGATACGCAGTATTTT. The chain joins TRBV19 to TRBJ2-3; D is unclear. Germline V gene sequence: CDR1 LNHDA, CDR2 SQIVND (reference sequence). V lost 5 bases and J 4 bases, leaving 10 bases between the germline ends. This CDR3 is 13 amino acids long.

In DNA, the CDR3 is TGCGCCAGCAGCGAGGGGGGCTTAGGGGAGACCCAGTACTTC. This encodes CASSEGGLGETQYF. The chain combines TRBV5-1 with TRBJ2-5; D tentatively reads TRBD1 or TRBD2 (6 bases each). Germline values: CDR1 SGHRS, CDR2 YFSETQ. Trimming shortened V by 4 bases and J by 5 bases, and 15 bases separated the two germline ends. This CDR3 spans 14 amino acids.

V gene TRBV15 combines with J gene TRBJ1-6; no definite D call. V was clipped by 1 base and J by 8 bases, with 6 bases between them. Germline V gene sequence: CDR1 LNHNV, CDR2 YYDKDF (reference sequence). The CDR3 contains 13 residues. This CDR3 reads CATSRATDSPLHF. DNA for the CDR3: TGTGCCACCAGCAGAGCGACCGATTCACCCCTCCACTTT.

CDR3 residues: CASSPFQGYEQYF. The CDR3 coding sequence is TGTGCCAGCAGCCCGTTCCAGGGATACGAGCAGTACTTC. The chain couples TRBV7-3 to TRBJ2-7; TRBD1 might be the D (5 bases). Germline CDR1 reads SGHTA; CDR2 reads FQGTGA. The germline V and J ends were trimmed by 5 bases and 4 bases, with 12 bases remaining between them. This CDR3 region has 13 residues.

The chain is built from TRBV18 and TRBJ1-5, with unresolved D. The length of the CDR3 is 14 residues. From germline, CDR1 is KGHSH and CDR2 LQKENI. Trimming removed 1 base from V and 6 bases from J, with 10 bases in between. CDR3 sequence (DNA): TGTGCCAGCTCACCACAGGGTGCTCCTCAGCCCCAGCATTTT. Translated: CASSPQGAPQPQHF.